Listed below are T cell receptor beta chains from one sample, sequenced in a study of blood T cell repertoires in COVID-19. Clones were sequenced by immunoSEQ multiplex PCR, and TCRdb holds only the in-frame ones, with some missing. The table lists roughly 230,000 clones, 80% to 90% of them singletons. The source material was peripheral blood. All receptors come from a man between 40 and 49 years old with acute or convalescent COVID-19. Each CDR3 is given with its conserved first and last residue. The D gene is left open where the match is weak.

V gene: TRBV29-1; D gene: .; J gene: TRBJ1-3; CDR3 DNA: TGCAGCGTGGGGGGTGACAGTACGGGAAACACCATATATTTT; CDR3 protein: CSVGGDSTGNTIYF
V gene: TRBV28; D gene: .; J gene: TRBJ2-7; CDR3 DNA: TGTGCCAGCAGTTTATCGGGGTACGAGCAGTACTTC; CDR3 protein: CASSLSGYEQYF
V gene: TRBV6-6; D gene: TRBD1; J gene: TRBJ2-3; CDR3 DNA: TGTGCCAGCAGTGACAGGGGGACAGATACGCAGTATTTT; CDR3 protein: CASSDRGTDTQYF
V gene: TRBV11-2; D gene: TRBD2; J gene: TRBJ2-2; CDR3 DNA: TGTGCCAGCAGCCTAGGGACTAGCGGGGGCCAATCGGCCGGGGAGCTGTTTTTT; CDR3 protein: CASSLGTSGGQSAGELFF
V gene: TRBV7-6; D gene: TRBD2; J gene: TRBJ2-7; CDR3 DNA: TGTGCCAGCAGCGCACATTCCACTAGCGGGGGTCAATTCAACGAGCAGTACTTC; CDR3 protein: CASSAHSTSGGQFNEQYF
V gene: TRBV7-8; D gene: .; J gene: TRBJ1-6; CDR3 DNA: TGTGCCAGCAGCTCCCAGGGGTCCAGGGCGATTAATTCACCCCTCCACTTT; CDR3 protein: CASSSQGSRAINSPLHF
V gene: TRBV19; D gene: TRBD2; J gene: TRBJ2-1; CDR3 DNA: TGTGCCAGTAGCAGACTAGCGGGGGCCGATTACAATGAGCAGTTCTTC; CDR3 protein: CASSRLAGADYNEQFF
V gene: TRBV4-3; D gene: .; J gene: TRBJ2-3; CDR3 DNA: TGCGCCAGCAGCCAAGGCAGATTCACAGATACGCAGTATTTT; CDR3 protein: CASSQGRFTDTQYF
V gene: TRBV7-8; D gene: TRBD1; J gene: TRBJ1-2; CDR3 DNA: TGTGCCAGCAGCTACTGGACAGGGGTGAGTGATGGCTACACCTTC; CDR3 protein: CASSYWTGVSDGYTF
V gene: TRBV30; D gene: .; J gene: TRBJ2-7; CDR3 DNA: TGTGCCTGGAGTGGGGGGGGACAAGGGCGTCCCTACGAGCAGTACTTC; CDR3 protein: CAWSGGGQGRPYEQYF
V gene: TRBV7-8; D gene: .; J gene: TRBJ2-1; CDR3 DNA: TGTGCCAGCAGATGGATGGCGGGGAGCTCCTACAATGAGCAGTTCTTC; CDR3 protein: CASRWMAGSSYNEQFF
V gene: TRBV5-1; D gene: .; J gene: TRBJ1-1; CDR3 DNA: TGCGCCAGCAGCTCGGGACTGTTGAACACTGAAGCTTTCTTT; CDR3 protein: CASSSGLLNTEAFF
V gene: TRBV27; D gene: .; J gene: TRBJ1-5; CDR3 DNA: TGTGCCAGCAGTTTGGAAGGAGACGGGAATCAGCCCCAGCATTTT; CDR3 protein: CASSLEGDGNQPQHF
V gene: TRBV19; D gene: TRBD1; J gene: TRBJ1-5; CDR3 DNA: TGTGCCAGTAGTATCCCTTCCAACAGGGGGGATCAGCCCCAGCATTTT; CDR3 protein: CASSIPSNRGDQPQHF
V gene: TRBV7-8; D gene: .; J gene: TRBJ2-2; CDR3 DNA: TGTGCCAGCAGCTTAGGGCCAGGGTGGACCGGGGAGCTGTTTTTT; CDR3 protein: CASSLGPGWTGELFF
V gene: TRBV24-1; D gene: .; J gene: TRBJ1-3; CDR3 DNA: TGTGCCACCAGTGACACCGGGACAGGAAACACCATATATTTT; CDR3 protein: CATSDTGTGNTIYF